The rows below give T cell receptor beta chains drawn from one sample of a study of spatial heterogeneity in lung cancer. From the 5' RACE reads, TCRdb called clonotypes with MiXCR, one entry per CDR3 protein. Altogether over 75,000 distinct CDR3 sequences are present, approximately 20% being singletons, with the ten largest covering about 6.8%. The sample here was PBMCs, taken at surgery. The receptors stem from a male donor with early-stage non-small cell lung cancer. Each CDR3 is given with its conserved first and last residue. Each record gives: CDR3 DNA, CDR3 protein, V gene, D gene, clone size, J gene. A D gene is named only where the DNA matches it firmly. Only part of the rows carry a size: once, few, many, or a class if the clone is expanded.

CDR3nt: TGCAGTGCTATTACCGGGACTCAAGAGACCCAGTACTTC
CDR3aa: CSAITGTQETQYF
v_gene: TRBV20-1
d_gene: .
abundance: few
j_gene: TRBJ2-5

CDR3nt: TGTGCCAGCAGCCAAAAGGCGGCCTTGCATAATTCACCCCTCCACTTT
CDR3aa: CASSQKAALHNSPLHF
v_gene: TRBV7-9
d_gene: .
abundance: .
j_gene: TRBJ1-6

CDR3nt: TGCAGTGCTCGTCAGGGAGGAACTGGAAACACCATATATTTT
CDR3aa: CSARQGGTGNTIYF
v_gene: TRBV20-1
d_gene: .
abundance: .
j_gene: TRBJ1-3

CDR3nt: TGTGCCAGCAGTTTAAACGTCGGGGTAGATACGCAGTATTTT
CDR3aa: CASSLNVGVDTQYF
v_gene: TRBV12-3/TRBV12-4
d_gene: .
abundance: .
j_gene: TRBJ2-3

CDR3nt: TGTGCCATCAGTGGGGGACAGGGCGACACAGATACGCAGTATTTT
CDR3aa: CAISGGQGDTDTQYF
v_gene: TRBV10-3
d_gene: TRBD1
abundance: .
j_gene: TRBJ2-3

CDR3nt: TGTGCCAGCAGTTCCCGCACAGATACGCAGTATTTT
CDR3aa: CASSSRTDTQYF
v_gene: TRBV27
d_gene: .
abundance: few
j_gene: TRBJ2-3

CDR3nt: TGTGCCAGCAGCTTAACTAGCGGGGGTGAAAACATTCAGTACTTC
CDR3aa: CASSLTSGGENIQYF
v_gene: TRBV7-2
d_gene: TRBD2
abundance: few
j_gene: TRBJ2-4

CDR3nt: TGTGCCAGCAGCGTCAGGGGCGTAGAGCAGTTCTTC
CDR3aa: CASSVRGVEQFF
v_gene: TRBV5-6
d_gene: .
abundance: once
j_gene: TRBJ2-1

CDR3nt: TGTGCCAGCAGCCGTGGCCTCCTGACGCAGTATTTT
CDR3aa: CASSRGLLTQYF
v_gene: TRBV12-3/TRBV12-4
d_gene: .
abundance: .
j_gene: TRBJ2-3

CDR3nt: TGTGCCAGCAGCCTTGCTGGGACAGTACTTCAGCCCCAGCATTTT
CDR3aa: CASSLAGTVLQPQHF
v_gene: TRBV7-8
d_gene: TRBD1
abundance: .
j_gene: TRBJ1-5

CDR3nt: TGTGCCAGCAGCTACAGGGGGAGCACAGATACGCAGTATTTT
CDR3aa: CASSYRGSTDTQYF
v_gene: TRBV6-4
d_gene: TRBD1
abundance: many
j_gene: TRBJ2-3

CDR3nt: TGTGCCAGCAGCTTATGGACACAATCCTACGAGCAGTACTTC
CDR3aa: CASSLWTQSYEQYF
v_gene: TRBV11-1
d_gene: .
abundance: few
j_gene: TRBJ2-7

CDR3nt: TGTGCCAGCAGACCTCTCCGGGACCGCACAGATACGCAGTATTTT
CDR3aa: CASRPLRDRTDTQYF
v_gene: TRBV28
d_gene: .
abundance: few
j_gene: TRBJ2-3

CDR3nt: TGCAGTGCTACAGCCGGGACCTTCTACAATGAGCAGTTCTTC
CDR3aa: CSATAGTFYNEQFF
v_gene: TRBV20-1
d_gene: .
abundance: few
j_gene: TRBJ2-1

CDR3nt: TGTGCCAGAAGCCAAGCAGGGGGCCGCAGTTTGAAGACTAATGAAAAACTGTTTTTT
CDR3aa: CARSQAGGRSLKTNEKLFF
v_gene: TRBV5-3
d_gene: TRBD1
abundance: .
j_gene: TRBJ1-4

CDR3nt: TGTGCCAGCAGTCCCACGGTGGAGACCCAGTACTTC
CDR3aa: CASSPTVETQYF
v_gene: TRBV12-3/TRBV12-4
d_gene: .
abundance: .
j_gene: TRBJ2-5

CDR3nt: TGTGCCAGCAGCCCGGGAGGGGGGCCGACAGATACGCAGTATTTT
CDR3aa: CASSPGGGPTDTQYF
v_gene: TRBV11-3
d_gene: TRBD2
abundance: few
j_gene: TRBJ2-3

CDR3nt: TGTGCCAGCAGCTTAGTGACAGGGTATGGCTACACCTTC
CDR3aa: CASSLVTGYGYTF
v_gene: TRBV7-2
d_gene: TRBD1
abundance: .
j_gene: TRBJ1-2

CDR3nt: TGTGCCACCTCCAGGTCGAGCCAAGAGACCCAGTACTTC
CDR3aa: CATSRSSQETQYF
v_gene: TRBV19
d_gene: .
abundance: .
j_gene: TRBJ2-5

CDR3nt: TGTGCCACCAGTGCTGGACTATTAGGCGGCACAGATACGCAGTATTTT
CDR3aa: CATSAGLLGGTDTQYF
v_gene: TRBV24-1
d_gene: .
abundance: once
j_gene: TRBJ2-3

CDR3nt: TGCGCCAGCAGCTTAGACCCTGCTCCCTACAATGAGCAGTTCTTC
CDR3aa: CASSLDPAPYNEQFF
v_gene: TRBV5-1
d_gene: .
abundance: .
j_gene: TRBJ2-1

CDR3nt: TGTGCCAGCAGTTCGAACAGGGCGCCGGCTCAGCCCCAGCATTTT
CDR3aa: CASSSNRAPAQPQHF
v_gene: TRBV12-3/TRBV12-4
d_gene: .
abundance: .
j_gene: TRBJ1-5

CDR3nt: TGTGCCACCAGTGATTTCAGGGGCCGGAACGAAGAGACCCAGTACTTC
CDR3aa: CATSDFRGRNEETQYF
v_gene: TRBV24-1
d_gene: .
abundance: .
j_gene: TRBJ2-5

CDR3nt: TGCGCCAGCAGCCAACGCCACCCATCCGCAGATACGCAGTATTTT
CDR3aa: CASSQRHPSADTQYF
v_gene: TRBV4-3
d_gene: .
abundance: few
j_gene: TRBJ2-3

CDR3nt: TGTGCCAGCAGCAAGAGTCAGGGAAGACAGCCCCAGCATTTT
CDR3aa: CASSKSQGRQPQHF
v_gene: TRBV11-3
d_gene: .
abundance: few
j_gene: TRBJ1-5

CDR3nt: TGTGCCATCAGTGGAGGGACAGGAGGCTATAGCAATCAGCCCCAGCATTTT
CDR3aa: CAISGGTGGYSNQPQHF
v_gene: TRBV10-3
d_gene: TRBD1
abundance: .
j_gene: TRBJ1-5

CDR3nt: TGCAGCGTTGGGTCTAGCGGAGGACAAGAGACCCAGTACTTC
CDR3aa: CSVGSSGGQETQYF
v_gene: TRBV29-1
d_gene: TRBD2
abundance: .
j_gene: TRBJ2-5

CDR3nt: TGTGCCAGTACCGACCCCGTAAGGACAGGGTACCGTGGGGAGCTGTTTTTT
CDR3aa: CASTDPVRTGYRGELFF
v_gene: TRBV19
d_gene: TRBD1
abundance: many
j_gene: TRBJ2-2